The clone carrying this T cell receptor beta chain was seen just once. Its antigen is undetermined. This specimen comes from a study of shared clonotypes between healthy human individuals. Sequenced by immunoSEQ multiplex PCR; TCRdb stores in-frame clones only, minus some. Here the sample spans millions of clones, 85% to 95% being singletons. The length of the CDR3 is 13 residues. CDR1 and CDR2 (germline): SGHRS, YFSETQ. Between the trimmed V and J ends, which lost 0 bases and 7 bases, there was a span of 10 bases. Study-wide results and caveats: The study found lower generation probabilities in non-shared clonotypes than in those shared by all four donors.

CD8 cells regarded as naive lacked CD45RO, were positively chosen for CCR7, and omitted terminally differentiated effector memory CD45RA+ cells. The source of this sequence is a man between 18 and 29 years old in good health. Some clones in this sample may be carry-over from other donors' samples. The chain recombines TRBV5-1 with TRBJ1-2; D is perhaps TRBD1 (6 bases). Input material: naive CD8+ T cells from PBMCs. CDR3 bases: TGCGCCAGCAGCTTGGGACAGGCGGGTGGCTACACCTTC. Encoded protein: CASSLGQAGGYTF.